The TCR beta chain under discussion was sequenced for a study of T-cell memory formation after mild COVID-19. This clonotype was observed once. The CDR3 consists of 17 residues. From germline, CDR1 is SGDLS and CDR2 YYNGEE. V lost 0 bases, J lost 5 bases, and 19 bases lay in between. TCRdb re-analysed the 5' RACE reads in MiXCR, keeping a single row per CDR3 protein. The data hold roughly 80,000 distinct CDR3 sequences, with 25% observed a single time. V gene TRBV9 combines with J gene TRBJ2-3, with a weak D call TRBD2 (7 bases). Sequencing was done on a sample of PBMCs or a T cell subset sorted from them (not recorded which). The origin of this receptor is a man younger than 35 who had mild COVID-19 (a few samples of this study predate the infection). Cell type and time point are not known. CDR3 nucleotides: TGTGCCAGCAGCGTAGAGGGGGGGCCGTGGTCGGGAGATACGCAGTATTTT. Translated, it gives CASSVEGGPWSGDTQYF.